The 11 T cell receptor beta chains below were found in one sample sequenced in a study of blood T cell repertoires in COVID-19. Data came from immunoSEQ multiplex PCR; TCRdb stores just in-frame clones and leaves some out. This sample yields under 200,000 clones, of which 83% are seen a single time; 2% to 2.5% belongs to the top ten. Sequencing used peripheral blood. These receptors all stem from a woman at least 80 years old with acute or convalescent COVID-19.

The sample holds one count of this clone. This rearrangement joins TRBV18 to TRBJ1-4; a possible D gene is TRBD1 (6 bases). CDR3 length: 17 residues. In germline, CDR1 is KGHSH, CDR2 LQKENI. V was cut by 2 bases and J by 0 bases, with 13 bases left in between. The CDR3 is CASSPEAPGATNEKLFF. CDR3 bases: TGTGCCAGCTCACCAGAAGCTCCAGGGGCAACTAATGAAAAACTGTTTTTT.

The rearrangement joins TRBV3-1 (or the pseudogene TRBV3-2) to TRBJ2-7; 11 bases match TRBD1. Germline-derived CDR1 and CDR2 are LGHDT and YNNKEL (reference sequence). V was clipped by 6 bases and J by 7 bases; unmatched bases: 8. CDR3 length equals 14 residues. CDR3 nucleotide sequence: TGTGCCAGCAGTCACGGACAGGGGGCTGAAGAGCAGTACTTC. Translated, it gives CASSHGQGAEEQYF.

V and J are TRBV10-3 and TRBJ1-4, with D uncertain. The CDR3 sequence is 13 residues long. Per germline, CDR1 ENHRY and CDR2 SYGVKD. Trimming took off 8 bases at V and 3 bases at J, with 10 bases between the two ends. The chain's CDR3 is CAISVSANEKLFF. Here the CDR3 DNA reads TGTGCCATCTCGGTTTCGGCTAATGAAAAACTGTTTTTT.

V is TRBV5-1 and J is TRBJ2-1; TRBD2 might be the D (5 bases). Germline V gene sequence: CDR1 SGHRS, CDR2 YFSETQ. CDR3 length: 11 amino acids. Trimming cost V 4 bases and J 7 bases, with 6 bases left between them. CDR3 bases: TGCGCCAGCAGCACGGGGAATGAGCAGTTCTTC. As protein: CASSTGNEQFF.

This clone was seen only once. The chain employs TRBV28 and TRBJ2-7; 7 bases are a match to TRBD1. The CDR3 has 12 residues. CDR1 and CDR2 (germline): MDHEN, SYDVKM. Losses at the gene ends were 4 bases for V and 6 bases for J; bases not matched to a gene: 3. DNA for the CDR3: TGTGCCAGCAGTTACAGGGGCAGCGAGCAGTACTTC. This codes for CASSYRGSEQYF.

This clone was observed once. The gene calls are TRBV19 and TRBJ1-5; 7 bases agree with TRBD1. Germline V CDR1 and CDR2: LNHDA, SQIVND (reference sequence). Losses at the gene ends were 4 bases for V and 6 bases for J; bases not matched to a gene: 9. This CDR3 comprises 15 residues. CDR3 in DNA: TGTGCCAGTAGTACCCTCGACAGGGAAGGTCAGCCCCAGCATTTT. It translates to CASSTLDREGQPQHF.

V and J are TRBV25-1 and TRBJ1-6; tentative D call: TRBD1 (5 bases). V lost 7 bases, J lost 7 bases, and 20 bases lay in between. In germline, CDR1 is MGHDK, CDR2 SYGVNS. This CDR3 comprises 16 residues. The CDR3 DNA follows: TGTGCCAGCATCGAACATGGGGCAGGCGACAATTCACCCCTCCACTTT. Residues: CASIEHGAGDNSPLHF.

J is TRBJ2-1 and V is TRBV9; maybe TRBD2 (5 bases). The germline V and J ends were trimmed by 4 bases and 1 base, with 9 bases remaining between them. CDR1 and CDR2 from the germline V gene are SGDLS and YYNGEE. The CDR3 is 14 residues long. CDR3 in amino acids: CASSSGGSYNEQFF. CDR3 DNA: TGTGCCAGCAGCTCCGGAGGTTCCTACAATGAGCAGTTCTTC.

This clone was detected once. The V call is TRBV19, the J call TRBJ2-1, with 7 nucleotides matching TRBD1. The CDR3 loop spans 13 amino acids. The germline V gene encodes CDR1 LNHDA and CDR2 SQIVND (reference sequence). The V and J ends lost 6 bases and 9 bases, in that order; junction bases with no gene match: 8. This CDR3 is CASRFGTAVEQFF. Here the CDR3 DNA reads TGTGCCAGTAGGTTTGGGACAGCGGTTGAGCAGTTCTTC. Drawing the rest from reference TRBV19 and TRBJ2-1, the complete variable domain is DGGITQSPKYLFRKEGQNVTLSCEQNLNHDAMYWYRQDPGQGLRLIYYSQIVNDFQKGDIAEGYSVSREKKESFPLTVTSAQKNPTAFYLCASRFGTAVEQFFGPGTRLTVL.

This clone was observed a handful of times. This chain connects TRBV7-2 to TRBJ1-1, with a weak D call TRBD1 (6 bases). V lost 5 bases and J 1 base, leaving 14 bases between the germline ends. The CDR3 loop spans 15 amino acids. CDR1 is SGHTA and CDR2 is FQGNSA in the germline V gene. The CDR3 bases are TGTGCCAGCAGCCCCAGTGGGACAACGAACACTGAAGCTTTCTTT. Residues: CASSPSGTTNTEAFF.

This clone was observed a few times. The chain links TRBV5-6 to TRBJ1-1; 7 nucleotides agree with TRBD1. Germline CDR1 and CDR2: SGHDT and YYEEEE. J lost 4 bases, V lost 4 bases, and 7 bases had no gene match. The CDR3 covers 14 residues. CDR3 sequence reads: CASSPGGTGTEAFF. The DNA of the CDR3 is TGTGCCAGCAGCCCAGGGGGGACTGGCACTGAAGCTTTCTTT.